The present T cell receptor beta chain was sequenced within a study of radiotherapy plus CTLA-4 blockade in lung cancer. The protocol was immunoSEQ multiplex PCR, while the TCRdb copy is restricted to in-frame clones and leaves out a portion. The table lists some 73,000 clones, roughly 74% of them singletons, with more than 7.5% in the top ten. Per germline, CDR1 SNHLY and CDR2 FYNNEI. V was pared by 7 bases and J by 1 base, with 10 bases between. The CDR3 consists of 13 residues. People whose metastatic non-small-cell lung cancer was chemo-refractory got focal radiation along with CTLA-4 blockade by ipilimumab.

This TCR was recovered from a human donor with non-small cell lung cancer whose response to radiotherapy plus ipilimumab could not be evaluated. The chain uses TRBV2 and TRBJ1-1, with D possibly matching TRBD1 (5 bases). The sample consisted of peripheral blood, taken from a patient treated with radiotherapy plus ipilimumab. As DNA, the CDR3 is TGTGCCAGCAACGGACACCAGAACACTGAAGCTTTCTTT. Its protein is CASNGHQNTEAFF. The full variable domain, completed using reference TRBV2 and TRBJ1-1, is EPEVTQTPSHQVTQMGQEVILRCVPISNHLYFYWYRQILGQKVEFLVSFYNNEISEKSEIFDDQFSVERPDGSNFTLKIRSTKLEDSAMYFCASNGHQNTEAFFGQGTRLTVV.